Each of the 10 T cell receptor beta chains below was sequenced from the same sample in a study of cytomegalovirus exposure and HLA in healthy donors. Sequencing was performed with immunoSEQ multiplex PCR; in TCRdb, only in-frame clones are kept and a portion is missing. The data contain 130,000 to 150,000 clones, roughly 89% of them singletons. Input material: PBMCs. These TCRs come from a woman aged 18-29 years in good health and CMV-seropositive.

The chain combines TRBV29-1 with TRBJ1-2; TRBD1 might be the D (5 bases). Per the germline V gene, CDR1 is SQVTM and CDR2 is ANQGSEA. Trimming took 3 bases from V and 2 from J, leaving 16 bases between them. The CDR3 extends over 15 amino acids. Written as DNA, the CDR3 is TGCAGCGTTGACAGTACGCGGGGCACCAACTATGGCTACACCTTC. This gives the protein CSVDSTRGTNYGYTF.

J is TRBJ1-2 and V is TRBV19; D uncertain. Trimming removed 3 bases from V and 2 bases from J, with 7 bases in between. This CDR3 has 13 amino acids. Germline values: CDR1 LNHDA, CDR2 SQIVND (reference sequence). For the CDR3, the DNA is TGTGCCAGTAGTATCTCCGGGAACTATGGCTACACCTTC. Translating it yields CASSISGNYGYTF.

This chain uses TRBV5-5 with TRBJ1-3, with 8 bases that match TRBD1. CDR1 SGHKS and CDR2 YYEKEE come from the germline V gene (reference sequence). The trim removed 2 bases at V and 0 bases at J, leaving 10 bases unmatched. The CDR3 has 18 residues. The CDR3 here is CASSFPQGATSSGNTIYF. The CDR3 DNA is TGTGCCAGCAGCTTCCCCCAGGGGGCTACGAGCTCTGGAAACACCATATATTTT.

This chain joins TRBV11-3 and TRBJ2-1; 9 bases align to TRBD2. CDR1 SGHNT and CDR2 YENEEA come from the germline V gene. This CDR3 region has 15 residues. The V gene end was trimmed by 5 bases and the J gene end by 4 bases; junction bases not matched to a gene: 6. The CDR3 spells CASSHSGGLYNEQFF. Written as DNA, the CDR3 is TGTGCCAGCAGCCATAGCGGGGGCCTATACAATGAGCAGTTCTTC.

This clone was detected only once. The J gene is TRBJ1-5, the V gene TRBV6-5; D is ambiguous. Looked up from germline, CDR1 is MNHEY and CDR2 is SVGAGI. Trimming stripped 6 bases from V and 6 bases from J, with 12 bases between. The CDR3 has 13 amino acids. The CDR3 bases are TGTGCCAGCAGGAGAGGGCAGGCTCAGCCCCAGCATTTT. Amino acid sequence: CASRRGQAQPQHF.

This clone was detected once. The genes are TRBV7-3 and TRBJ1-1, with D possibly being TRBD1 (6 bases). V was cut by 5 bases and J by 0 bases, with 16 bases left in between. CDR3 length: 16 residues. Germline V gene sequence: CDR1 SGHTA, CDR2 FQGTGA. CDR3 protein: CASSVDGGAMNTEAFF. The CDR3 region has the DNA TGTGCCAGCAGCGTCGATGGGGGGGCGATGAACACTGAAGCTTTCTTT. The full variable domain, its missing parts supplied by reference TRBV7-3 and TRBJ1-1, is GAGVSQTPSNKVTEKGKYVELRCDPISGHTALYWYRQSLGQGPEFLIYFQGTGAADDSGLPNDRFFAVRPEGSVSTLKIQRTERGDSAVYLCASSVDGGAMNTEAFFGQGTRLTVV.

This chain uses TRBV2 with TRBJ1-2; 7 bases fit TRBD1. The V gene end was trimmed by 2 bases and the J gene end by 1 base; junction bases not matched to a gene: 4. CDR3 size: 15 residues. Germline CDR1 reads SNHLY; CDR2 reads FYNNEI. This chain's CDR3 is CASSERQGGNYGYTF. The DNA for the CDR3 is TGTGCCAGCAGTGAAAGACAGGGAGGTAACTATGGCTACACCTTC.

The V call is TRBV7-8, the J call TRBJ2-3; D gene ambiguous. Trimming cost V 2 bases and J 2 bases, with 14 bases left between them. Germline V CDR1 and CDR2: SGHVS, FQNEAQ. CDR3 length equals 16 residues. This chain's CDR3 is CASSLRVVSPTDTQYF. The CDR3 nucleotides are TGTGCCAGCAGCTTACGGGTAGTATCCCCCACAGATACGCAGTATTTT.

This chain joins TRBV27 and TRBJ2-7; TRBD2 might be the D (6 bases). The CDR3 runs to 17 residues. Between the trimmed V and J ends, which lost 6 bases and 2 bases, there was a span of 23 bases. Germline lookup yields CDR1 MNHEY and CDR2 SMNVEV (reference sequence). CDR3 region: CASRDVGRRGHPYEQYF. CDR3 in DNA: TGTGCCAGCAGGGATGTAGGGAGGAGAGGCCACCCCTACGAGCAGTACTTC.

The rearrangement links TRBV11-2 to TRBJ1-2, with TRBD1 matching 7 bases. J was trimmed by 3 bases and V by 1 base; bases with no gene match: 2. Germline V gives CDR1 SGHAT, CDR2 FQNNGV. The CDR3 runs 14 residues. The CDR3 sequence: CASSLVQGDYGYTF. The CDR3 bases are TGTGCCAGCAGCTTAGTTCAGGGGGACTATGGCTACACCTTC.